This T cell receptor (beta chain) was obtained from a study of cytomegalovirus exposure and HLA in healthy donors. CDR1 is MNHNY, CDR2 SVGAGI, per germline (reference sequence). The CDR3 consists of 12 residues. The V and J ends lost 2 bases and 4 bases respectively, with 4 bases between them. A multiplex PCR was run with 60 Vbeta primers and 13 Jbeta primers. The table came from immunoSEQ multiplex PCR; TCRdb's copy has only in-frame clones and leaves some out. There are approximately 160,000 clones in the sample; 78% occur only once, and 2.5% to 4% lies in the top ten. Remarks on this clone: The sample contains more than one DNA sequence encoding this CDR3.

This TCR came from a woman in her forties or fifties in good health and CMV-seropositive. Sequencing input: PBMCs. The chain couples TRBV6-6 to TRBJ2-3; the D is unclear. CDR3 in amino acids: CASSYRADTQYF. The CDR3 DNA sequence: TGTGCCAGCAGTTACCGAGCAGATACGCAGTATTTT.